This T cell receptor beta chain was captured in a study of post-analysis software for immune sequencing data. Libraries were made from TCR beta cDNA, and they carried unique molecular identifiers. TCRdb ran MiXCR on the PCR reads and lists one entry per CDR3 protein. The sample carries roughly 410,000 distinct CDR3 sequences, less than 35% recorded once. In regard to this clonotype: Its antigen is undetermined. A single base separates this from a much larger clone, so it may be a read error.

Germline CDR1 LGHNA, CDR2 YSLEER. The CDR3 totals 15 residues. Study observations and caveats: Five or six TRBV segments were more frequent in patients than controls; TRBV5-6, TRBV5-1 and TRBV20-1 belonged to this group. Normalized Chao1 diversity was significantly lower in multiple sclerosis patients than in controls.

The specimen was blood. The chain employs TRBV4-3 and TRBJ2-7, with unresolved D. The TCR comes from a girl aged 10 to 17 with multiple sclerosis. DNA for the CDR3: TGCGCCAGCAACCAAGACCGGAGCCCTAGCTACGAGCAGTACTTC. Protein sequence: CASNQDRSPSYEQYF.